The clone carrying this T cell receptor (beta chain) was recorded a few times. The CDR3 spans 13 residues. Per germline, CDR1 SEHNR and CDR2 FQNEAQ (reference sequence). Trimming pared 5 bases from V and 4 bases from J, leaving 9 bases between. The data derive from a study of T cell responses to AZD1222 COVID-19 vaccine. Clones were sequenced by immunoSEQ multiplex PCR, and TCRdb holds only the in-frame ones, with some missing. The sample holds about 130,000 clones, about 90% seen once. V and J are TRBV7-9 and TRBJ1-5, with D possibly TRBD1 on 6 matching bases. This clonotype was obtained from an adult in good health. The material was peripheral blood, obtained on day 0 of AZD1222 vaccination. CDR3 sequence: CASSATGNQPQHF. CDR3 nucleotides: TGTGCCAGCAGCGCCACAGGGAATCAGCCCCAGCATTTT.